These T cell receptor beta chains were read from a single sample in a study of human T cells and chemical hapten exposure. TCRdb independently ran MiXCR on the RACE reads; one entry per CDR3 protein. Of approximately 80,000 distinct CDR3 sequences listed, under 15% are singletons. The sequencing used whole blood, collected in connection with sensitization to the hapten diphenylcyclopropenone (DPC). These receptors came from a woman in her forties or fifties with alopecia areata. Some clones in this sample may be carry-over from other donors' samples. Both conserved end residues are part of each CDR3. The order of the fields is V gene, D gene, J gene, clone size, CDR3 DNA, CDR3 protein. A D gene is named only where the DNA matches it firmly. A clone size is listed for some rows: how often the clone was seen (once, few, many), or a class if it is expanded.

TRBV20-1,-,TRBJ1-2,many,TGCAGTGCTAGACAGGGGATTTATGGCTACACCTTC,CSARQGIYGYTF
TRBV20-1,-,TRBJ2-7,few,TGCAGTGCCATCCTTCAGGGGGAGCAGTACTTC,CSAILQGEQYF
TRBV7-2,-,TRBJ2-5,few,TGTGCCAGCAGCATACGGGCGGTAGGAATACAAGAGACCCAGTACTTC,CASSIRAVGIQETQYF
TRBV12-3/TRBV12-4,-,TRBJ1-6,-,TGTGCCAGCAGCCCCAGGGGTGGATCACCCCTCCACTTT,CASSPRGGSPLHF
TRBV11-2,-,TRBJ1-1,few,TGTGCCAGCAGCCAAATCGACGGTGGGAACACTGAAGCTTTCTTT,CASSQIDGGNTEAFF
TRBV7-7,-,TRBJ2-7,-,TGTGCCAGCAGCCCCGGGTCCGGTTCCTACGAGCAGTACTTC,CASSPGSGSYEQYF
TRBV7-9,-,TRBJ2-5,many,TGTGCCAGCATCCCTGAACGCCAAGAGACCCAGTACTTC,CASIPERQETQYF
TRBV5-5,-,TRBJ2-2,few,TGTGCCAGCAGCTTGGACAGGGTTCGGACCGGGGAGCTGTTTTTT,CASSLDRVRTGELFF
TRBV20-1,-,TRBJ1-2,-,TGCAGTGCTAGTAAAGACTATGGCTACACCTTC,CSASKDYGYTF
TRBV9,TRBD1,TRBJ1-5,many,TGTGCCAGCAGCAACAACAGGGGGCCTCAGCCCCAGCATTTT,CASSNNRGPQPQHF
TRBV9,-,TRBJ2-1,many,TGTGCCAGCAGCGTAGACAGAAACAATGAGCAGTTCTTC,CASSVDRNNEQFF
TRBV2,-,TRBJ1-5,many,TGTGCCAGCACGGACAGTTATAGCAATCAGCCCCAGCATTTT,CASTDSYSNQPQHF
TRBV29-1,-,TRBJ2-4,-,TGCAGCGTTGAAAACGGAAACATTCAGTACTTC,CSVENGNIQYF
TRBV12-3/TRBV12-4,-,TRBJ2-1,many,TGTGCCAGCACCCAATGGGGCAATGAGCAGTTCTTC,CASTQWGNEQFF
TRBV11-2,-,TRBJ1-1,many,TGTGCCAGCAGCTTAGAACAGAACACTGAAGCTTTCTTT,CASSLEQNTEAFF
TRBV7-8,-,TRBJ1-5,few,TGTGCCAGCAGCCTTTCTCCCACGGCGGGTTCCAATCAGCCCCAGCATTTT,CASSLSPTAGSNQPQHF
TRBV2,-,TRBJ1-3,many,TGTGCCAGAAAACCCGGAAACACCATATATTTT,CARKPGNTIYF
TRBV29-1,-,TRBJ2-1,few,TGCAGCGCCGGCGACAGGATCCATGAGCAGTTCTTC,CSAGDRIHEQFF
TRBV5-5,TRBD2,TRBJ2-3,few,TGTGCCAGCAGCCCGACGGGACTAGCGGGATGGAGGTGGGATACGCAGTATTTT,CASSPTGLAGWRWDTQYF
TRBV12-3/TRBV12-4,-,TRBJ2-5,few,TGTGCCAGCACCGTGGGGGCGGTCCAAGAGACCCAGTACTTC,CASTVGAVQETQYF
TRBV29-1,-,TRBJ1-2,many,TGCAGCGTTGCGACACGTACAGCTAACTATGGCTACACCTTC,CSVATRTANYGYTF
TRBV29-1,-,TRBJ1-2,-,TGCAGCGTTGATCCAGGGACCTATGGCTACACCTTC,CSVDPGTYGYTF
TRBV6-6,TRBD1,TRBJ2-1,many,TGTGCCAGCAGTCCCTCGGGACAGCCAAACAATGAGCAGTTCTTC,CASSPSGQPNNEQFF
TRBV12-3/TRBV12-4,TRBD1,TRBJ1-1,few,TGTGCCAGCAGTTTAAATCGACAGGGTCGAGCTTTCTTT,CASSLNRQGRAFF
TRBV27,-,TRBJ1-5,-,TGTGCCAGCAGTTCCAAACAGGGAGTAGGTCAGCCCCAGCATTTT,CASSSKQGVGQPQHF
TRBV5-4,-,TRBJ2-1,-,TGTGCCAGCAGCATGGGTGGACGTGAGCAGTTCTTC,CASSMGGREQFF
TRBV6-1,-,TRBJ2-7,many,TGTGCCAGCAGGGGTTTCGGCAGACTGTACGAGCAGTACTTC,CASRGFGRLYEQYF
TRBV6-5,TRBD1,TRBJ1-6,few,TGTGCCAGCAGCCGAGGGGGACAGGGAAATAATTCACCCCTCCACTTT,CASSRGGQGNNSPLHF